These 21 T cell receptor beta chains came from one sample sequenced in a study of T cell responses to AZD1222 COVID-19 vaccine. Here immunoSEQ multiplex PCR was the method, and the copy in TCRdb shows in-frame clones only, minus some. This table holds 70,000 to 95,000 clones, about 89% found once. This specimen was peripheral blood, taken 28 days after the second AZD1222 dose. Receptor source: an adult who received the AZD1222 COVID-19 vaccine.

The rearrangement links TRBV6-5 to TRBJ1-4; D is undetermined. CDR3 length: 14 amino acids. Germline CDR1 reads MNHEY; CDR2 reads SVGAGI. Trimming shortened V by 6 bases and J by 0 bases, and 8 bases separated the two germline ends. The CDR3 sequence is CASRGGATNEKLFF. CDR3 sequence (DNA): TGTGCCAGCAGGGGCGGTGCAACTAATGAAAAACTGTTTTTT.

This rearrangement joins TRBV11-3 to TRBJ1-6, with D maybe TRBD1 (6 bases). V shed 7 bases and J shed 8 bases, with 15 bases lying between them. The CDR3 totals 14 residues. Germline lookup yields CDR1 SGHNT and CDR2 YENEEA. The CDR3 loop is CASILIGGDSPLHF. As DNA, the CDR3 is TGTGCCAGCATCCTAATAGGGGGGGATTCACCCCTCCACTTT.

The V gene is TRBV12-5, the J gene TRBJ1-1; D perhaps matches TRBD1 (5 bases). V shed 1 base and J shed 0 bases, with 9 bases lying between them. This CDR3 spans 15 amino acids. Looked up from germline, CDR1 is LGHNT and CDR2 is FRNRAP. The CDR3 here is CASGLAGGMNTEAFF. The CDR3 nucleotides read TGTGCTAGTGGTTTGGCGGGGGGGATGAACACTGAAGCTTTCTTT.

A few counts support this clone. This chain links TRBV15 with TRBJ1-4, with 7 bases that match TRBD1. V lost 2 bases, J lost 5 bases, and 2 bases stayed unmatched. Germline CDR1 reads LNHNV; CDR2 reads YYDKDF (reference sequence). The CDR3 runs to 14 residues. The CDR3 reads CATSRRQGNEKLFF. CDR3 nucleotide sequence: TGTGCCACCAGCAGACGACAGGGAAATGAAAAACTGTTTTTT.

V gene TRBV7-9 combines with J gene TRBJ1-1, with D tentatively TRBD1 (5 bases). Germline CDR1 is SEHNR and CDR2 is FQNEAQ (reference sequence). This CDR3 region has 14 residues. The ends were cut back, 7 bases at V and 1 base at J, with 13 bases in the middle. The CDR3 is CASNLRDTNTEAFF. CDR3 in DNA: TGTGCCAGCAACCTCAGGGATACGAACACTGAAGCTTTCTTT.

DNA for the CDR3: TGTGCCAGCAGCTTGGTGGGGAATGCTGAAGCTTTCTTT. It is translated as CASSLVGNAEAFF. The chain uses TRBV5-4 and TRBJ1-1; D is unclear. V was cut by 0 bases and J by 6 bases, with 9 bases left in between. This CDR3 has 13 amino acids. Germline values: CDR1 SGHNT, CDR2 YYREEE (reference sequence). Complete variable domain (other parts from reference TRBV5-4 and TRBJ1-1): ETGVTQSPTHLIKTRGQQVTLRCSSQSGHNTVSWYQQALGQGPQFIFQYYREEENGRGNFPPRFSGLQFPNYSSELNVNALELDDSALYLCASSLVGNAEAFFGQGTRLTVV.

The genes are TRBV10-2 and TRBJ1-3; no definite D call. CDR3 size: 17 residues. The germline V and J ends were trimmed by 0 bases and 2 bases, with 14 bases remaining between them. Germline V gene data show CDR1 as WSHSY and CDR2 as SAAADI. The CDR3 region is CASSESLRAHAGNTIYF. DNA for the CDR3: TGCGCCAGCAGTGAGTCATTGAGGGCGCACGCTGGAAACACCATATATTTT.

The chain employs TRBV30 and TRBJ1-5; a weak D match, TRBD1 (5 bases). Trimming took off 0 bases at V and 0 bases at J, with 9 bases between the two ends. There are 15 residues in the CDR3. Germline CDR1 and CDR2: GTSNPN and SVGIG (reference sequence). The CDR3 sequence is CAWSVQQDSNQPQHF. Written as DNA, the CDR3 is TGTGCCTGGAGTGTACAACAGGATAGCAATCAGCCCCAGCATTTT.

This clone is a singleton in its sample. The CDR3 sequence is CASSLVAGVEAFF. The CDR3 DNA reads as TGTGCCAGCAGCTTGGTGGCAGGGGTTGAAGCTTTCTTT. This chain uses TRBV5-5 with TRBJ1-1; TRBD1 is a possible D gene (6 bases). This CDR3 region has 13 residues. The ends were cut back, 0 bases at V and 7 bases at J, with 10 bases in the middle. In germline, CDR1 is SGHKS, CDR2 YYEKEE (reference sequence).

This clone was seen only once. The rearrangement uses TRBV5-6 and TRBJ2-1, with a possible D match to TRBD2 (5 bases). Looked up from germline, CDR1 is SGHDT and CDR2 is YYEEEE. V gave up 5 bases and J gave up 12 bases, with 18 bases separating them. This CDR3 has 13 residues. The CDR3, as DNA: TGTGCCAGCAGTCGACGGGGAAGTGACCTGCAGTTCTTC. Amino acids: CASSRRGSDLQFF.

V usage is TRBV5-1 and J usage is TRBJ1-2; 8 bases agree with TRBD1. The germline CDR1 and CDR2 sequences are SGHRS and YFSETQ. Losses at the gene ends were 0 bases for V and 4 bases for J; bases not matched to a gene: 2. The CDR3 has 14 residues. The CDR3 loop reads CASSLGQGTYGYTF. In DNA, the CDR3 is TGCGCCAGCAGCTTGGGACAGGGGACCTATGGCTACACCTTC.

The chain couples TRBV30 to TRBJ1-2, with a tentative D call TRBD1 (5 bases). The CDR3 has 13 amino acids. Germline CDR1 and CDR2: GTSNPN and SVGIG (reference sequence). The V gene lost 0 bases and the J gene lost 4 bases, with 9 bases spanning the gap. In nucleotides, the CDR3 is TGTGCCTGGAGTGTTGGACAATTCTATGGCTACACCTTC. Translating gives CAWSVGQFYGYTF.

The gene calls are TRBV11-2 and TRBJ1-5; 9 nucleotides agree with TRBD1. The V and J ends lost 4 bases and 5 bases, in that order; junction bases with no gene match: 9. The germline CDR1 and CDR2 sequences are SGHAT and FQNNGV. The CDR3 runs to 16 residues. The CDR3 nucleotides are TGTGCCAGCAGCTCAGTCTCGACAGGGGGTGATCAGCCCCAGCATTTT. The encoded protein is CASSSVSTGGDQPQHF.

The count of this clone is one. V is TRBV18 and J is TRBJ1-1; D possibly corresponds to TRBD1 (5 bases). V gave up 2 bases and J gave up 4 bases, with 23 bases separating them. Germline assignment: CDR1 KGHSH and CDR2 LQKENI. The CDR3 sequence is 18 residues long. The CDR3 sequence is CASSPSKLARGESTEAFF. DNA for the CDR3: TGTGCCAGCTCACCATCTAAGTTGGCCAGAGGGGAGTCCACTGAAGCTTTCTTT.

The gene calls are TRBV28 and TRBJ1-2, with D unclear. The CDR3 is 15 residues long. Per the germline V gene, CDR1 is MDHEN and CDR2 is SYDVKM. V lost 2 bases, J lost 1 base, and 11 bases lay in between. CDR3 coding DNA: TGTGCCAGCAGTTTAGGGAGGCCAGATAACTATGGCTACACCTTC. As protein: CASSLGRPDNYGYTF.

This clone was seen once. The chain combines TRBV7-2 with TRBJ2-7; 8 bases are a match to TRBD2. The germline V gene encodes CDR1 SGHTA and CDR2 FQGNSA. Germline trimming cut 2 bases from V and 1 base from J; bases unmatched to any gene: 4. The CDR3 consists of 15 residues. In DNA, the CDR3 is TGTGCCAGCAGCTTACCGGGACTAGTTTCCTACGAGCAGTACTTC. Protein product: CASSLPGLVSYEQYF.

The V call is TRBV9, the J call TRBJ2-2; no clear D gene. In germline, CDR1 is SGDLS, CDR2 YYNGEE. CDR3 size: 16 residues. V shed 3 bases and J shed 3 bases, with 15 bases lying between them. CDR3 loop: CASSAGPLPDTGELFF. The CDR3 bases are TGTGCCAGCAGCGCGGGTCCCCTCCCGGACACCGGGGAGCTGTTTTTT.

J is TRBJ1-4 and V is TRBV27; D is perhaps TRBD1 (5 bases). Per germline, CDR1 MNHEY and CDR2 SMNVEV (reference sequence). Trimming shortened V by 3 bases and J by 5 bases, and 10 bases separated the two germline ends. The CDR3 covers 14 residues. The CDR3: CASSFGGGNEKLFF. The CDR3, as DNA: TGTGCCAGCAGTTTCGGGGGTGGGAATGAAAAACTGTTTTTT.

CDR3 nucleotide sequence: TGTGCCACCAGCCCCGACAGGGATCCAAACACTGAAGCTTTCTTT. This gives the protein CATSPDRDPNTEAFF. The chain uses TRBV15 and TRBJ1-1; TRBD1 aligns across 7 bases. This CDR3 has 15 residues. Germline V gene data show CDR1 as LNHNV and CDR2 as YYDKDF (reference sequence). With 5 bases clipped from V and 2 bases from J, the junction kept 8 bases outside the gene matches.

This chain uses TRBV5-1 with TRBJ2-2; 12 bases fit TRBD2. Germline V gene sequence: CDR1 SGHRS, CDR2 YFSETQ. The CDR3 sequence is 19 residues long. The J segment lost 2 bases and the V segment lost 2 bases, leaving 10 bases of the junction unmatched. As DNA, the CDR3 is TGCGCCAGCAGCTTCCCCCGGGCTAGCGGGGGGGTCAACACCGGGGAGCTGTTTTTT. It translates to CASSFPRASGGVNTGELFF.

V is TRBV2 and J is TRBJ1-1; no clear D gene. The ends were cut back, 8 bases at V and 0 bases at J, with 7 bases in the middle. This CDR3 spans 12 amino acids. CDR1 and CDR2 from the germline V gene are SNHLY and FYNNEI. CDR3 sequence: CASRRLNTEAFF. The CDR3 DNA reads TGTGCCAGCCGTAGACTGAACACTGAAGCTTTCTTT.